These 12 T cell receptor beta chains were sequenced from one sample in a study of cytomegalovirus exposure and HLA in healthy donors (dated by TCRdb to the late 2010s). The method behind the library was the immunoSEQ multiplex PCR assay. For the multiplex PCR, a mixture combining 60 forward primers for TCR Vbeta segments and 13 reverse primers for TCR Jbeta segments was used. What TCRdb holds here is the immuneACCESS table cut down to in-frame rearrangements. Part of the clones is not present; checked against another copy, under half of the missing clones reflect an unresolved V gene, and the others are unexplained. Here the sample has tens of thousands of clones; around 70% occur a single time. The ten largest account for approximately 5.7% of the sample. Sequenced: PBMCs. These TCRs come from a woman aged 45 to 65 in good health and CMV-seropositive.

This clone occurred a few times. The chain joins TRBV15 to TRBJ1-4, with a tentative D call TRBD1 (6 bases). This CDR3 comprises 16 residues. Germline V lookup: CDR1 LNHNV, CDR2 YYDKDF (reference sequence). Trimming took 3 bases from V and 8 from J, leaving 19 bases between them. CDR3 protein: CATSRNRVNLGEKLFF. CDR3 sequence (DNA): TGTGCCACCAGCAGGAACAGGGTCAATTTAGGCGAAAAACTGTTTTTT.

This chain uses TRBV20-1 with TRBJ2-3, with D possibly TRBD1 on 6 matching bases. CDR3 length: 11 residues. Germline V gives CDR1 DFQATT, CDR2 SNEGSKA (reference sequence). Deletions cut 4 bases from V and 6 bases from J, with 8 bases between. Here the CDR3 DNA reads TGCAGTGCTATCCAGGGGGATACGCAGTATTTT. Its translation is CSAIQGDTQYF.

The rearrangement joins TRBV7-2 to TRBJ2-5; 10 bases match TRBD1. The CDR3 has 16 amino acids. Germline lookup yields CDR1 SGHTA and CDR2 FQGNSA. The V segment lost 1 base and the J segment 4 bases; nucleotides outside the gene matches: 6. CDR3 loop: CASSLGADRGPETQYF. The CDR3 DNA reads TGTGCCAGCAGCTTAGGAGCAGACAGGGGGCCAGAGACCCAGTACTTC.

The V and J genes are TRBV6-1 and TRBJ2-7, with D possibly TRBD1 on 6 matching bases. The CDR3 contains 14 residues. V lost 2 bases, J lost 4 bases, and 12 bases lay in between. Germline V gene data show CDR1 as MNHNS and CDR2 as SASEGT. In nucleotides, the CDR3 is TGTGCCAGCAGTGAATCGGGGCAGGGGTACGAGCAGTACTTC. This gives the protein CASSESGQGYEQYF.

This chain uses TRBV15 with TRBJ2-6, with D possibly matching TRBD2 (6 bases). Trimming cost V 8 bases and J 1 base, with 12 bases left between them. The CDR3 loop spans 15 amino acids. Per germline, CDR1 LNHNV and CDR2 YYDKDF (reference sequence). The CDR3 sequence: CATAEGPSGANVLTF. DNA for the CDR3: TGTGCCACCGCGGAGGGTCCATCTGGGGCCAACGTCCTGACTTTC.

The chain has TRBV11-1 and TRBJ2-2, with TRBD2 identical over 8 bases. Germline V lookup: CDR1 SGHAT, CDR2 FQDESV (reference sequence). Losses at the gene ends were 1 base for V and 4 bases for J; bases not matched to a gene: 2. The CDR3 runs 15 residues. CDR3 nucleotide sequence: TGTGCCAGCAGCTTAGGTGCGGGAGGCACCGGGGAGCTGTTTTTT. This codes for CASSLGAGGTGELFF.

The V and J genes are TRBV6-1 and TRBJ2-2, with 11 bases matching TRBD2. The germline gives CDR1 MNHNS, CDR2 SASEGT. J gave up 7 bases and V 4 bases, and 5 bases lay outside the gene matches. This CDR3 is built from 15 residues. CDR3 loop: CASSGLAGGGGELFF. As DNA, the CDR3 is TGTGCCAGCAGTGGGCTAGCGGGAGGAGGCGGGGAGCTGTTTTTT.

This clone was found a few times. The V gene is TRBV19, the J gene TRBJ1-1; 7 bases fit TRBD1. The V gene's germline CDR1 is LNHDA and CDR2 SQIVND (reference sequence). V shed 3 bases and J 10 bases; nucleotides not matched to a gene: 14. CDR3 size: 15 residues. Written as DNA, the CDR3 is TGTGCCAGTAGTATTGGCGACAGGGTTACCCCGCGAGCTTTCTTT. It encodes CASSIGDRVTPRAFF.

The chain combines TRBV29-1 with TRBJ2-5, with D perhaps TRBD2 (5 bases). V shed 4 bases and J shed 3 bases, with 9 bases lying between them. Germline CDR1 SQVTM, CDR2 ANQGSEA. The CDR3 covers 12 residues. CDR3 amino acids: CSVGPGEETQYF. The CDR3 DNA reads TGCAGCGTTGGTCCCGGGGAAGAGACCCAGTACTTC.

The J gene is TRBJ2-6, the V gene TRBV28, with D unclear. The CDR3 length is 15 residues. The germline V gene has CDR1 MDHEN and CDR2 SYDVKM. The ends were cut back, 6 bases at V and 1 base at J, with 10 bases in the middle. CDR3 DNA: TGTGCCAGCAGCAAGCCCAGGTCTGGGGCCAACGTCCTGACTTTC. Translation: CASSKPRSGANVLTF.

The chain carries TRBV6-1 and TRBJ2-7; the match to TRBD1 covers 7 bases. The CDR3 has 14 amino acids. Germline CDR1 is MNHNS and CDR2 is SASEGT. Losses at the gene ends were 5 bases for V and 4 bases for J; bases not matched to a gene: 8. The CDR3 region has the DNA TGTGCCAGCAGTAGAGGGACAGCGGATTACGAGCAGTACTTC. This gives the protein CASSRGTADYEQYF.

The V gene is TRBV5-8, the J gene TRBJ1-2; D is unresolved. V lost 1 base and J lost 5, with 9 bases in between. CDR1 and CDR2 (germline): SGHTS, YDEGEE. The CDR3 is made up of 13 amino acids. The CDR3 loop reads CASSLNGPYGYTF. CDR3 nucleotide sequence: TGTGCCAGCAGCTTGAACGGTCCTTATGGCTACACCTTC.